One sample yielded the 13 T cell receptor beta chains listed below, sequenced in a study of brain T cells in children with intractable seizures. The method was immunoSEQ multiplex PCR; TCRdb's version includes in-frame clones alone and lacks a portion of them. The table shows approximately 330,000 clones, with over 90% occurring only once. Time point meaning: blood from clinic visit 5 months post-surgery; TSC patient then seizure free. The material sequenced was peripheral blood, taken around 5 months after surgery. Source of these receptors: a boy under two years old with tuberous sclerosis and intractable seizures.

The chain has TRBV7-9 and TRBJ2-1; D is unclear. This CDR3 region has 12 residues. Trimming took off 5 bases at V and 10 bases at J, with 12 bases between the two ends. Germline-derived CDR1 and CDR2 are SEHNR and FQNEAQ (reference sequence). The CDR3 sequence is CASSHTTGEQFF. The CDR3 DNA reads TGTGCCAGCAGCCACACGACCGGGGAGCAGTTCTTC.

Note on this clone: Relative to the germline gene, one junction end is altered; a read error may explain this. In nucleotides, the CDR3 is TGCGTAGCGGGAGCCCCCACAGATACGCAGTATTTT. Translated, it gives CVAGAPTDTQYF. The rearrangement joins TRBV10-3 to TRBJ2-3, with 9 nucleotides matching TRBD2. Looked up from germline, CDR1 is ENHRY and CDR2 is SYGVKD. The CDR3 is 12 amino acids.

This clone was detected ten times or more. V gene TRBV27 combines with J gene TRBJ1-6, with TRBD1 matching over 8 bases. Germline V gene sequence: CDR1 MNHEY, CDR2 SMNVEV (reference sequence). The CDR3 is 16 residues long. Trimming cost V 0 bases and J 5 bases; bases outside gene matches: 3. CDR3 sequence: CASSLSQGGHNSPLHF. In nucleotides, the CDR3 is TGTGCCAGCAGTTTATCACAGGGGGGCCATAATTCACCCCTCCACTTT.

The gene calls are TRBV9 and TRBJ1-1; D might be TRBD1 (6 bases). Germline values: CDR1 SGDLS, CDR2 YYNGEE. The CDR3 has 17 residues. V shed 3 bases and J shed 3 bases, with 21 bases lying between them. The CDR3 bases are TGTGCCAGCAGCGCCGGGAGGGGGGCGCAAGGCTACACTGAAGCTTTCTTT. It codes for CASSAGRGAQGYTEAFF.

The chain links TRBV19 to TRBJ1-2, with 9 bases matching TRBD1. V lost 8 bases to trimming and J lost 4 bases; unmatched junction nucleotides: 5. The germline V gene has CDR1 LNHDA and CDR2 SQIVND (reference sequence). The CDR3 spans 13 residues. CDR3 sequence reads: CASGQGQGYGYTF. In nucleotides, the CDR3 is TGTGCCAGTGGACAGGGACAGGGCTATGGCTACACCTTC.

The chain couples TRBV7-2 to TRBJ2-7; 8 nucleotides line up with TRBD2. Germline V gene lookup returns CDR1 SGHTA and CDR2 FQGNSA. The J segment lost 1 base and the V segment lost 3 bases, leaving 5 bases of the junction unmatched. This CDR3 is 15 amino acids long. CDR3 coding DNA: TGTGCCAGCAGCTTTCTAGCGGGCCCGTCCTACGAGCAGTACTTC. The encoded protein is CASSFLAGPSYEQYF.

The rearrangement links TRBV7-9 to TRBJ2-1, with 7 bases that match TRBD1. The V and J ends lost 8 bases and 0 bases, in that order; junction bases with no gene match: 4. The CDR3 spans 14 residues. Germline lookup yields CDR1 SEHNR and CDR2 FQNEAQ (reference sequence). The DNA of the CDR3 is TGTGCCAGCCGCCGGGACAGCTCCTACAATGAGCAGTTCTTC. Translated: CASRRDSSYNEQFF.

The chain carries TRBV5-1 and TRBJ1-4; no reliable D call. Trimming removed 0 bases from V and 7 bases from J, with 7 bases in between. Germline V gene lookup returns CDR1 SGHRS and CDR2 YFSETQ. This CDR3 is 13 amino acids long. Here the CDR3 reads CASSLEAGEKLFF. The CDR3 nucleotides read TGCGCCAGCAGCTTGGAGGCGGGTGAAAAACTGTTTTTT.

The rearrangement uses TRBV2 and TRBJ1-1, with D unresolved. This CDR3 spans 15 amino acids. The germline V gene encodes CDR1 SNHLY and CDR2 FYNNEI. The V gene lost 2 bases and the J gene lost 0 bases, with 10 bases spanning the gap. This CDR3 reads CASSELIGMNTEAFF. The CDR3 DNA is TGTGCCAGCAGTGAACTAATAGGTATGAACACTGAAGCTTTCTTT.

The chain combines TRBV7-9 with TRBJ2-7; perhaps TRBD2 as D (7 bases). V gave up 5 bases and J gave up 3 bases, with 17 bases separating them. Germline V lookup: CDR1 SEHNR, CDR2 FQNEAQ (reference sequence). The CDR3 sequence is 15 residues long. The CDR3 DNA is TGTGCCAGCAGCCTCACGCGGGGGCGCATCTACGAGCAGTACTTC. Residues: CASSLTRGRIYEQYF.

The CDR3 here is CASSQDPARSDEQYF. Written as DNA, the CDR3 is TGTGCCAGCAGCCAAGATCCAGCGCGAAGCGACGAGCAGTACTTC. The V gene is TRBV3-1 (or the pseudogene TRBV3-2), the J gene TRBJ2-7; no reliable D call. The germline gives CDR1 LGHDT, CDR2 YNNKEL (reference sequence). Trimming left V 0 bases short and J 5 bases short, with 14 bases between. This CDR3 is built from 15 residues.

This clone came up a few times. This chain joins TRBV7-9 and TRBJ1-2, with TRBD1 matching 7 bases. The ends lost 6 bases at V and 8 bases at J; junction bases unmatched: 3. CDR3 length equals 11 residues. CDR1 is SEHNR and CDR2 is FQNEAQ in the germline V gene (reference sequence). CDR3 coding DNA: TGTGCCAGCAGAACAGGGGACGGCTACACCTTC. Translating it yields CASRTGDGYTF.

The V gene is TRBV19, the J gene TRBJ2-5; tentative D call: TRBD1 (5 bases). Germline V gives CDR1 LNHDA, CDR2 SQIVND (reference sequence). CDR3 size: 16 residues. With 2 bases removed from V and 2 bases from J, the gap between germline ends came to 15 bases. CDR3 region: CASSILPVRGQETQYF. In DNA form, the CDR3 reads TGTGCCAGTAGTATACTACCTGTAAGGGGTCAAGAGACCCAGTACTTC.